Listed here are 32 T cell receptor beta chains from one sample, sequenced in a study of cytomegalovirus exposure and HLA in healthy donors. Primers included in the PCR were 60 Vbeta and 13 Jbeta primers. Sequenced by immunoSEQ multiplex PCR; TCRdb stores in-frame clones only, minus some. The sample lists more than 150,000 clones, around 78% occurring once. What was sequenced was PBMCs. The receptors here all came from a man aged 35 to 55 in good health and CMV-seronegative.

The chain has TRBV28 and TRBJ1-2; 7 nucleotides align to TRBD1. The CDR3 totals 14 residues. V lost 3 bases, J lost 3 bases, and 4 bases stayed unmatched. Germline V gene sequence: CDR1 MDHEN, CDR2 SYDVKM. CDR3 amino acids: CASSFLTGDYGYTF. The CDR3 region has the DNA TGTGCCAGCAGTTTTCTTACAGGGGACTATGGCTACACCTTC.

This rearrangement joins TRBV5-1 to TRBJ2-1; 7 bases align to TRBD1. The CDR3 is 14 residues long. After removal of 4 bases from V and 6 bases from J, the junction contained 7 bases not matched to a gene. CDR1 and CDR2 (germline): SGHRS, YFSETQ. CDR3 sequence: CASSARQGVNEQFF. The CDR3 nucleotides are TGCGCCAGCAGCGCCAGACAGGGAGTCAATGAGCAGTTCTTC.

This chain links TRBV7-9 with TRBJ2-1; 7 nucleotides line up with TRBD2. V shed 7 bases and J 5 bases; nucleotides not matched to a gene: 11. This CDR3 comprises 15 residues. Germline V CDR1 and CDR2: SEHNR, FQNEAQ (reference sequence). CDR3 sequence reads: CASTAPSRGDNEQFF. The CDR3 DNA reads as TGTGCCAGCACCGCCCCAAGCCGGGGGGACAATGAGCAGTTCTTC. Drawing the rest from reference TRBV7-9 and TRBJ2-1, the complete variable domain is DTGVSQNPRHKITKRGQNVTFRCDPISEHNRLYWYRQTLGQGPEFLTYFQNEAQLEKSRLLSDRFSAERPKGSFSTLEIQRTEQGDSAMYLCASTAPSRGDNEQFFGPGTRLTVL.

This chain links TRBV18 with TRBJ2-5; D perhaps matches TRBD2 (6 bases). The CDR3 covers 13 residues. Trimming removed 2 bases at V and 5 bases at J, with 9 bases between. Per germline, CDR1 KGHSH and CDR2 LQKENI. The CDR3 region is CASSPREEETQYF. DNA for the CDR3: TGTGCCAGCTCACCAAGGGAGGAGGAGACCCAGTACTTC.

This clone has a handful of counts. This sequence joins TRBV28 and TRBJ1-1; possibly TRBD1 for D (5 bases). The V end was cut by 3 bases, the J end by 5 bases, with 13 bases between. The CDR3 is 14 amino acids. The germline V gene has CDR1 MDHEN and CDR2 SYDVKM. Here the CDR3 reads CASSFMDRGTEAFF. The CDR3 region has the DNA TGTGCCAGCAGTTTTATGGATAGGGGTACTGAAGCTTTCTTT.

V is TRBV28 and J is TRBJ1-2, with D possibly being TRBD1 (5 bases). The CDR3 sequence is 16 residues long. Trimming pared 5 bases from V and 2 bases from J, leaving 18 bases between. Germline lookup yields CDR1 MDHEN and CDR2 SYDVKM. This CDR3 is CASSRWGGGRNYGYTF. CDR3 in DNA: TGTGCCAGCAGTCGTTGGGGGGGTGGGCGGAACTATGGCTACACCTTC.

This clone was recorded only once. The chain recombines TRBV9 with TRBJ2-7, with D possibly TRBD2 on 5 matching bases. The CDR3 runs 15 residues. The ends were cut back, 0 bases at V and 3 bases at J, with 13 bases in the middle. Germline CDR1 SGDLS, CDR2 YYNGEE. Here the CDR3 reads CASSVATGSYYEQYF. The CDR3, as DNA: TGTGCCAGCAGCGTAGCTACTGGGAGTTACTACGAGCAGTACTTC.

In its sample, this clone was seen a few times. This rearrangement joins TRBV5-1 to TRBJ2-1, with D possibly TRBD2 on 5 matching bases. Between the trimmed V and J ends, which lost 0 bases and 0 bases, there was a span of 7 bases. The length of the CDR3 is 15 residues. The germline CDR1 and CDR2 sequences are SGHRS and YFSETQ. CDR3 bases: TGCGCCAGCAGCTTGGAAGGGAGCTCCTACAATGAGCAGTTCTTC. This encodes CASSLEGSSYNEQFF.

This chain connects TRBV19 to TRBJ2-7; 7 nucleotides line up with TRBD2. The V and J ends lost 3 bases and 3 bases, in that order; junction bases with no gene match: 14. Looked up from germline, CDR1 is LNHDA and CDR2 is SQIVND (reference sequence). The CDR3 spans 17 residues. The CDR3: CASSISGVSAGDYEQYF. The CDR3 nucleotides read TGTGCCAGTAGTATTTCGGGCGTCTCTGCGGGAGACTACGAGCAGTACTTC.

The J gene is TRBJ1-2, the V gene TRBV27; D is undetermined. The CDR3 has 15 residues. V was shortened by 0 bases and J by 3 bases, with 11 bases between the two germline ends. Germline CDR1 and CDR2: MNHEY and SMNVEV (reference sequence). For the CDR3, the DNA is TGTGCCAGCAGTTTATCTCCCCCGGGTGACTATGGCTACACCTTC. This translates into CASSLSPPGDYGYTF.

This clone was seen more than once but under ten times. The chain couples TRBV7-2 to TRBJ1-1, with 8 bases lining up with TRBD1. The CDR3 is 14 amino acids. The V and J ends lost 5 bases and 4 bases, in that order; junction bases with no gene match: 6. Germline lookup yields CDR1 SGHTA and CDR2 FQGNSA. The DNA for the CDR3 is TGTGCCAGCAGCCGAGACAGGGGCGTCACTGAAGCTTTCTTT. Residues: CASSRDRGVTEAFF.

The chain couples TRBV19 to TRBJ1-6; D is perhaps TRBD1 (5 bases). Germline CDR1 reads LNHDA; CDR2 reads SQIVND (reference sequence). This CDR3 has 13 amino acids. Trimming shortened V by 10 bases and J by 7 bases, and 14 bases separated the two germline ends. Written as DNA, the CDR3 is TGTGCCACTGGGGGAGGGTTGAATTCACCCCTCCACTTT. Encoded protein: CATGGGLNSPLHF.

V gene TRBV19 combines with J gene TRBJ1-1; 7 positions match TRBD1. CDR1 and CDR2 (germline): LNHDA, SQIVND (reference sequence). The trim removed 5 bases at V and 1 base at J, leaving 10 bases unmatched. The CDR3 extends over 16 amino acids. The CDR3 protein is CASSGLRDSQNTEAFF. Here the CDR3 DNA reads TGTGCCAGTAGTGGACTCCGGGACAGCCAGAACACTGAAGCTTTCTTT.

The chain is built from TRBV11-3 and TRBJ2-3; TRBD2 agrees at 10 bases. The germline gives CDR1 SGHNT, CDR2 YENEEA. Trimming took 3 bases from V and 0 from J; bases not matched to a gene: 6. The CDR3 is 17 residues long. The CDR3 DNA follows: TGTGCCAGCAGCTTTACTAGCGGGGCTTCTAGCACAGATACGCAGTATTTT. Protein: CASSFTSGASSTDTQYF.

This clone came up a few times. The chain uses TRBV27 and TRBJ2-2; D gene uncertain. The CDR3 totals 13 residues. Looked up from germline, CDR1 is MNHEY and CDR2 is SMNVEV (reference sequence). The V and J ends lost 6 bases and 3 bases respectively, with 8 bases between them. The CDR3 DNA reads TGTGCCAGCAGACCCAGTTACACCGGGGAGCTGTTTTTT. Protein product: CASRPSYTGELFF.

The chain joins TRBV6-5 to TRBJ2-7; 11 bases agree with TRBD1. V dropped 2 bases and J dropped 6; count of bases not matched to a gene: 0. CDR1 is MNHEY, CDR2 SVGAGI, per germline. This CDR3 comprises 13 residues. The CDR3, as DNA: TGTGCCAGCAGTTACGGGACAGGGGGCGAGCAGTACTTC. Translated: CASSYGTGGEQYF.

This chain joins TRBV9 and TRBJ2-1; 14 nucleotides align to TRBD2. Germline lookup yields CDR1 SGDLS and CDR2 YYNGEE. After removal of 1 base from V and 9 bases from J, the junction contained 9 bases not matched to a gene. The CDR3 is 17 residues long. The CDR3 here is CASSVKGTSGRIGEQFF. CDR3 DNA: TGTGCCAGCAGCGTAAAAGGGACTAGCGGGAGAATAGGTGAGCAGTTCTTC.

The chain has TRBV29-1 and TRBJ1-3; D gene uncertain. The CDR3 runs to 11 residues. The V end was cut by 3 bases, the J end by 4 bases, with 4 bases between. Germline V gene data show CDR1 as SQVTM and CDR2 as ANQGSEA. CDR3 in DNA: TGCAGCGTTGAGCTAGGAAACACCATATATTTT. It encodes CSVELGNTIYF.

J is TRBJ1-2 and V is TRBV18; 8 positions agree with TRBD1. CDR1 is KGHSH and CDR2 is LQKENI in the germline V gene. This CDR3 spans 18 amino acids. V trimming: 1 base; J trimming: 6 bases; junction bases outside the gene matches: 16. The chain's CDR3 is CASSPRTGQGVFLDGYTF. In DNA, the CDR3 is TGTGCCAGCTCACCACGGACAGGGCAGGGTGTTTTTTTGGATGGCTACACCTTC.

The gene calls are TRBV11-2 and TRBJ2-7, with TRBD1 matching 7 bases. The germline V gene has CDR1 SGHAT and CDR2 FQNNGV. The trim removed 5 bases at V and 2 bases at J, leaving 6 bases unmatched. This CDR3 has 14 residues. The CDR3 protein is CASSQTGTPYEQYF. DNA for the CDR3: TGTGCCAGCAGCCAGACAGGGACCCCCTACGAGCAGTACTTC.

The chain is built from TRBV9 and TRBJ1-2, with D possibly TRBD1 on 6 matching bases. In germline, CDR1 is SGDLS, CDR2 YYNGEE. Deletions cut 3 bases from V and 4 bases from J, with 19 bases between. The CDR3 extends over 16 amino acids. CDR3 in DNA: TGTGCCAGCAGCGAGAGGGGGGGCGGGAGCGGCTATGGCTACACCTTC. Translation gives CASSERGGGSGYGYTF.

The V gene is TRBV5-6, the J gene TRBJ1-1; tentatively, D is TRBD1 (6 bases). With 0 bases removed from V and 3 bases from J, the gap between germline ends came to 9 bases. Germline lookup yields CDR1 SGHDT and CDR2 YYEEEE. CDR3 length: 14 amino acids. CDR3 nucleotide sequence: TGTGCCAGCAGCTTGGAGGGGGGGGACACTGAAGCTTTCTTT. As protein: CASSLEGGDTEAFF.

This clone was counted once. V gene TRBV7-9 combines with J gene TRBJ1-2; possible D gene TRBD1, 6 bases. CDR1 and CDR2 from the germline V gene are SEHNR and FQNEAQ (reference sequence). V lost 10 bases and J lost 2, with 23 bases in between. This CDR3 region has 16 residues. CDR3 nucleotide sequence: TGTGCCATTATCAAGGGTCCTAGGACAGCGAACTATGGCTACACCTTC. Amino acids: CAIIKGPRTANYGYTF.

The V call is TRBV6-5, the J call TRBJ2-3; tentative D call: TRBD1 (5 bases). V lost 7 bases and J lost 3, with 17 bases in between. This CDR3 region has 15 residues. Germline-derived CDR1 and CDR2 are MNHEY and SVGAGI. The CDR3 DNA reads as TGTGCCAGCACCCCGACTTGGGGCCAAACAGATACGCAGTATTTT. It translates to CASTPTWGQTDTQYF.

This chain connects TRBV29-1 to TRBJ1-1; D gene uncertain. The V gene lost 4 bases and the J gene lost 5 bases, with 5 bases spanning the gap. CDR1 SQVTM and CDR2 ANQGSEA come from the germline V gene. There are 10 residues in the CDR3. The CDR3 sequence is CSVGTTEAFF. Written as DNA, the CDR3 is TGCAGCGTTGGGACTACTGAAGCTTTCTTT.

This chain connects TRBV27 to TRBJ2-2; D is possibly TRBD1 (5 bases). Germline loops: CDR1 MNHEY, CDR2 SMNVEV (reference sequence). The CDR3 sequence is 17 residues long. Trimming shortened V by 3 bases and J by 4 bases, and 18 bases separated the two germline ends. CDR3 residues: CASSFRPPPGSTGELFF. The CDR3 bases are TGTGCCAGCAGTTTCCGACCCCCTCCAGGGTCCACCGGGGAGCTGTTTTTT.

The chain has TRBV5-1 and TRBJ2-7; 9 nucleotides match TRBD2. This CDR3 is 16 amino acids long. Germline V CDR1 and CDR2: SGHRS, YFSETQ. The V gene end was trimmed by 0 bases and the J gene end by 0 bases; junction bases not matched to a gene: 4. CDR3 sequence (DNA): TGCGCCAGCAGCTTGGGACTAGCGGCAAGCTCCTACGAGCAGTACTTC. The encoded protein is CASSLGLAASSYEQYF.

The chain couples TRBV5-1 to TRBJ2-5; no definite D call. The V end lost 5 bases, the J end lost 2 bases, and 10 bases lay between the germline ends. Germline CDR1 SGHRS, CDR2 YFSETQ. The length of the CDR3 is 13 residues. The CDR3 loop is CASRQNGQETQYF. The CDR3 DNA sequence: TGCGCCAGCAGACAAAACGGGCAAGAGACCCAGTACTTC.

The chain is built from TRBV11-1 and TRBJ1-1; no clear D. In germline, CDR1 is SGHAT, CDR2 FQDESV (reference sequence). CDR3 length: 13 amino acids. The V and J ends lost 5 bases and 0 bases respectively, with 7 bases between them. CDR3 DNA: TGTGCCAGCAGCCACGGGGTGAACACTGAAGCTTTCTTT. This translates into CASSHGVNTEAFF.

The DNA of the CDR3 is TGTGCCAGCAGCTCTACAGGGGGCTATGGCTACACCTTC. Its translation is CASSSTGGYGYTF. V is TRBV5-4 and J is TRBJ1-2; the match to TRBD1 covers 8 bases. Trimming cost V 3 bases and J 4 bases; bases outside gene matches: 2. The CDR3 extends over 13 amino acids. In germline, CDR1 is SGHNT, CDR2 YYREEE (reference sequence).

At least ten counts were recorded for this clone. Additional DNA sequences in this sample encode the identical CDR3. V gene TRBV9 combines with J gene TRBJ2-7, with TRBD1 identical over 7 bases. V was clipped by 2 bases and J by 2 bases; unmatched bases: 4. The CDR3 totals 14 residues. The germline gives CDR1 SGDLS, CDR2 YYNGEE. In DNA form, the CDR3 reads TGTGCCAGCAGCGTTCAGGGGGTTCCCTACGAGCAGTACTTC. Its translation is CASSVQGVPYEQYF.

The gene calls are TRBV6-5 and TRBJ2-4; D gene ambiguous. The CDR3 is made up of 15 amino acids. Trimming took off 2 bases at V and 3 bases at J, with 11 bases between the two ends. The germline gives CDR1 MNHEY, CDR2 SVGAGI. The CDR3 nucleotides are TGTGCCAGCAGTTACCGCGAGAACGGCAAAAACATTCAGTACTTC. This codes for CASSYRENGKNIQYF.